The following is a TCR beta chain sequence with its context. Combining a sample-barcoded 5' primer with a J-beta primer mix, a second PCR ran for 7 to 11 cycles. TCRdb processed the 5' RACE reads anew with MiXCR; each CDR3 protein has one entry. The table records fewer than 1,200,000 distinct CDR3 sequences, less than 25% of them present only once. The data belong to a study of blood T cells in healthy people across ages. Trimming removed 5 bases from V and 2 bases from J; junction bases left unmatched: 2. This CDR3 contains 13 residues. Germline CDR1 reads PRHDT; CDR2 reads FYEKMQ (reference sequence). This sample was shared with a second study, whose subject was T cells of mothers and their children.

Sample: blood. V is TRBV13 and J is TRBJ1-2, with 7 bases that match TRBD1. The sequence was collected from a girl aged 2-10 years in good health. The CDR3 DNA is TGTGCCAGCAGCATGGGACAGAACTATGGCTACACCTTC. It yields the protein CASSMGQNYGYTF.